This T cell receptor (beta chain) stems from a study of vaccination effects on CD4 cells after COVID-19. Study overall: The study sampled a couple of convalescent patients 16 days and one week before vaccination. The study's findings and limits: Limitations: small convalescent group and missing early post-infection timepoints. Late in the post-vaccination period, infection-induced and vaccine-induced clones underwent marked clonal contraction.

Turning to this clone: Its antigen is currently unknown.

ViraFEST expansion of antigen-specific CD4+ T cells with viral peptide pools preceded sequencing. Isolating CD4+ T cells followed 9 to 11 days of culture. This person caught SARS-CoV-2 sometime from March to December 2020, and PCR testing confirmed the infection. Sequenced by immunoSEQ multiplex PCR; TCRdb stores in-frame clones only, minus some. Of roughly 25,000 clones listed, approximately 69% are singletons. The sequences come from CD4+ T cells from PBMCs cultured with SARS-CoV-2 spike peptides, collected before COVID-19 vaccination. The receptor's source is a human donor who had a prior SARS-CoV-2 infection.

The CDR3, as DNA: TGTGCCATCAGTGAACCGGGACAGGGAGGTGAGGAGTCTGGCTACACCTTC. Translated: CAISEPGQGGEESGYTF. The rearrangement joins TRBV10-3 to TRBJ1-2, with 9 bases lining up with TRBD1. Germline CDR1 and CDR2: ENHRY and SYGVKD. Germline trimming cut 3 bases from V and 7 bases from J; bases unmatched to any gene: 15. The CDR3 totals 17 residues.